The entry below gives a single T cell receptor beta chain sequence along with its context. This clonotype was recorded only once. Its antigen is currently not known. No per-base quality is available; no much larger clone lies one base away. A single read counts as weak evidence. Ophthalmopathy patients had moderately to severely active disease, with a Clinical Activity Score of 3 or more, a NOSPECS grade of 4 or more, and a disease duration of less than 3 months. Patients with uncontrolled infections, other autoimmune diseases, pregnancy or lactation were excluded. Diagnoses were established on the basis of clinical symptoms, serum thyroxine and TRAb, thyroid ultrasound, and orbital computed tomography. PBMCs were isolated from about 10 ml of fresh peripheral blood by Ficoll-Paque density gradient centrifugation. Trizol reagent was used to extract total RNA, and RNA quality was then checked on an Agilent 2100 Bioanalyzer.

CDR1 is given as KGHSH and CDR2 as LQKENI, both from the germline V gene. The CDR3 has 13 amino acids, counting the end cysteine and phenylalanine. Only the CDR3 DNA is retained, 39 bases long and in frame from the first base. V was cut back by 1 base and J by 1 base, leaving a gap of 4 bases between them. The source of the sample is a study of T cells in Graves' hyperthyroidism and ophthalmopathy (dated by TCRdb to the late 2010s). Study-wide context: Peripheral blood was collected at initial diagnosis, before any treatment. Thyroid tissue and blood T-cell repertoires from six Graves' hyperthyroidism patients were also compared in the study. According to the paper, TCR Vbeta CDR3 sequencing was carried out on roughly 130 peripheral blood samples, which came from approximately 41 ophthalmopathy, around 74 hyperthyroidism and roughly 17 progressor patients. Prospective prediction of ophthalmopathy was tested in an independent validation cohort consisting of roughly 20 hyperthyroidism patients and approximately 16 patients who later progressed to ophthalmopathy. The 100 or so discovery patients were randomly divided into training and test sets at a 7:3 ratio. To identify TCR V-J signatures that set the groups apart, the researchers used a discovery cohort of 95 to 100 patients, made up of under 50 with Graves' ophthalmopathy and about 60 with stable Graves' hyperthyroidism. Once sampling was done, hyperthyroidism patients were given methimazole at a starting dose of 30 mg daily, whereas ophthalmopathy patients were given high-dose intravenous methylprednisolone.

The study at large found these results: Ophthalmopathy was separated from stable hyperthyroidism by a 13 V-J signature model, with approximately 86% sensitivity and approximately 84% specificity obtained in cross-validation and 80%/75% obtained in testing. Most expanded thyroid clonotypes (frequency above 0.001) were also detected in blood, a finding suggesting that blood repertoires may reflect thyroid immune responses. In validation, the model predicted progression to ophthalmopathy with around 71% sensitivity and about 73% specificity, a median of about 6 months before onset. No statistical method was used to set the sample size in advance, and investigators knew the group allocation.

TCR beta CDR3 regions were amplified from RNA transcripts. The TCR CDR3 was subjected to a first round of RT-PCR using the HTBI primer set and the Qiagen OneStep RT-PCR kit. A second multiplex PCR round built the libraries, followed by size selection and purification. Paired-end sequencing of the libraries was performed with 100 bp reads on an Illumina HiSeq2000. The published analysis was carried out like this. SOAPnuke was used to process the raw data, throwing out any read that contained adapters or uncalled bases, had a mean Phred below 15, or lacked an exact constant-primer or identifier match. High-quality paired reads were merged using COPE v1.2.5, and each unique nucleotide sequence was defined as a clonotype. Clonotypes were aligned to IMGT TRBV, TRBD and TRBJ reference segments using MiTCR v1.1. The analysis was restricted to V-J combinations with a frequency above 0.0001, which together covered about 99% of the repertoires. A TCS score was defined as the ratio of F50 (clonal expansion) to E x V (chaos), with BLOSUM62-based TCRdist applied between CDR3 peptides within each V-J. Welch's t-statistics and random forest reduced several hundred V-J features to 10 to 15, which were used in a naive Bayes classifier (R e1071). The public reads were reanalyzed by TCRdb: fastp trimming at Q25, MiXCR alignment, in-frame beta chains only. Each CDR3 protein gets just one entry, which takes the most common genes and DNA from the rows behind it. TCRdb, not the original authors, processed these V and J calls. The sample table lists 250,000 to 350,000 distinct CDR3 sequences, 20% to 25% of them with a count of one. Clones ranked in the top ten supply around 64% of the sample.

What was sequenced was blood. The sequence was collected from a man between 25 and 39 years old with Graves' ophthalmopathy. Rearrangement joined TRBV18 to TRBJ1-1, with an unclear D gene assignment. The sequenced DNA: TGTGCCAGCTCACCACGTTGGAACACTGAAGCTTTCTTT. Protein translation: CASSPRWNTEAFF. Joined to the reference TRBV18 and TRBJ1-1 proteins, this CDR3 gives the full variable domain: NAGVMQNPRHLVRRRGQEARLRCSPMKGHSHVYWYRQLPEEGLKFMVYLQKENIIDESGMPKERFSAEFPKEGPSILRIQQVVRGDSAAYFCASSPRWNTEAFFGQGTRLTVV.